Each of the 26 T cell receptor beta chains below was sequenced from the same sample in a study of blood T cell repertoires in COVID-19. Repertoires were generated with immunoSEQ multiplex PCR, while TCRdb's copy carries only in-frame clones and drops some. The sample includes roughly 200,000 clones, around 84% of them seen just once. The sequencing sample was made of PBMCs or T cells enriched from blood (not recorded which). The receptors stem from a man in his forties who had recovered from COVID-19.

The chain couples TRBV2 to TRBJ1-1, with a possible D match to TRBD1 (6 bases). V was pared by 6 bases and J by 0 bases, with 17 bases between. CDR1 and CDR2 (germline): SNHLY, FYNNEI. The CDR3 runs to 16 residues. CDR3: CASRERQVPLNTEAFF. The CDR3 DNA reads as TGTGCCAGCAGGGAAAGACAGGTCCCACTGAACACTGAAGCTTTCTTT.

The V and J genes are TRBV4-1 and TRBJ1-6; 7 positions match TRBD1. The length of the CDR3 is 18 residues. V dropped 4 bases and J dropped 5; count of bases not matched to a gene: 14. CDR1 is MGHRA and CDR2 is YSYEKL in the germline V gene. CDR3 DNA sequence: TGCGCCAGCAGCCTACGACAGGGTCACGAACTAAATAATTCACCCCTCCACTTT. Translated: CASSLRQGHELNNSPLHF.

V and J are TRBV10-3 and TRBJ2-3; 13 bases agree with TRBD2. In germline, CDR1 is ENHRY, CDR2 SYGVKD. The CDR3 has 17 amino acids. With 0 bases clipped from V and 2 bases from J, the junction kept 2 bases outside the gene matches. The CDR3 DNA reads TGTGCCATCAGTGAGTCTGGGACTAGCGGGACCACAGATACGCAGTATTTT. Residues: CAISESGTSGTTDTQYF.

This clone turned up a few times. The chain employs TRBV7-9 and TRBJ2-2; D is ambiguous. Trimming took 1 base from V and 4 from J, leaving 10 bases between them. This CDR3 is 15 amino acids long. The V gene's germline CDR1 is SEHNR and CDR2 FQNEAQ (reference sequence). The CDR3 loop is CASSLGALGTGELFF. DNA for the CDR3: TGTGCCAGCAGCTTAGGGGCACTCGGCACCGGGGAGCTGTTTTTT.

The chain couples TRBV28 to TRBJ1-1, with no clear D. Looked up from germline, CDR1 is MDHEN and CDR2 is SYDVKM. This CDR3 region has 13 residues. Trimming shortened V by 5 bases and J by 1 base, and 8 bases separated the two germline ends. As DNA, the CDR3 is TGTGCCAGCAGTAGGGAGCCGAACACTGAAGCTTTCTTT. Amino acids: CASSREPNTEAFF.

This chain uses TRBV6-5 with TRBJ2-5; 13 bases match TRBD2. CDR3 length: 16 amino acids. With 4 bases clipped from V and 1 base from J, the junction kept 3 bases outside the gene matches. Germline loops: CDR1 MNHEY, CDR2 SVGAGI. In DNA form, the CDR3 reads TGTGCCAGCAGTTCCGGGACTAGCGGGGCCCAAGAGACCCAGTACTTC. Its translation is CASSSGTSGAQETQYF.

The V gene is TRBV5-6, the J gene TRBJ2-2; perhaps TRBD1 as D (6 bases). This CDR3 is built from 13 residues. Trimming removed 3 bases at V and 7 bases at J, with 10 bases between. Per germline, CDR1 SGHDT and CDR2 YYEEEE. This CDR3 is CASSWQGIGELFF. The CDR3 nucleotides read TGTGCCAGCAGCTGGCAGGGGATCGGGGAGCTGTTTTTT.

CDR3 DNA: TGTGCCAGCAGTGACTCGACTAGCGGGCCAGATACGCAGTATTTT. Residues: CASSDSTSGPDTQYF. This chain links TRBV6-4 with TRBJ2-3; 10 bases fit TRBD2. The V and J ends lost 0 bases and 4 bases, in that order; junction bases with no gene match: 1. The CDR3 consists of 15 residues. Looked up from germline, CDR1 is MRHNA and CDR2 is SNTAGT.

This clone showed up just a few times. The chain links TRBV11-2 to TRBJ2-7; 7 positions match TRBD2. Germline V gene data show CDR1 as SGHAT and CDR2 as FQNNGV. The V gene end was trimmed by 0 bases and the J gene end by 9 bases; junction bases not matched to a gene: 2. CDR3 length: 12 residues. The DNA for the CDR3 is TGTGCCAGCAGCTTAGATAGGGAGGGGCAGTACTTC. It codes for CASSLDREGQYF.

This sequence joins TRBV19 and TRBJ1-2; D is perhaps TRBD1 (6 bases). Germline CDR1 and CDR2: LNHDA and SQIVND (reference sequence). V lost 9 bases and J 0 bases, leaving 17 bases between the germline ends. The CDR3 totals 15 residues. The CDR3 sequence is CASLSHWTANYGYTF. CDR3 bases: TGTGCCAGCCTATCCCATTGGACAGCTAACTATGGCTACACCTTC. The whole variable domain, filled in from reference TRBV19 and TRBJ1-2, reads DGGITQSPKYLFRKEGQNVTLSCEQNLNHDAMYWYRQDPGQGLRLIYYSQIVNDFQKGDIAEGYSVSREKKESFPLTVTSAQKNPTAFYLCASLSHWTANYGYTFGSGTRLTVV.

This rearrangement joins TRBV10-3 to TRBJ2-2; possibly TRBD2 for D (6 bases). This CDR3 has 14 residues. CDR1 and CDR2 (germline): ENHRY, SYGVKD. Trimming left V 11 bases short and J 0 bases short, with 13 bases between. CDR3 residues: CASRGTANTGELFF. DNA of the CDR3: TGTGCCTCCCGAGGGACTGCGAACACCGGGGAGCTGTTTTTT.

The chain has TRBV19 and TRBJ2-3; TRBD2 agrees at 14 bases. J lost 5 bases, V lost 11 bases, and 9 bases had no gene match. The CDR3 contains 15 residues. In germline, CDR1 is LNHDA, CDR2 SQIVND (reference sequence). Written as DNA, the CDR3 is TGTGCCTCGTCCCGACTAGCGGGAGGGGTAGATACGCAGTATTTT. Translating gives CASSRLAGGVDTQYF.

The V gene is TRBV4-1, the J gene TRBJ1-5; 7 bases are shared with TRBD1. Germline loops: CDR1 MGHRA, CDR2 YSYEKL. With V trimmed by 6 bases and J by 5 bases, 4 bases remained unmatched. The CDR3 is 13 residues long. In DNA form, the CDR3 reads TGCGCCAGCAGTCGAGACAGGGATCAGCCCCAGCATTTT. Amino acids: CASSRDRDQPQHF.

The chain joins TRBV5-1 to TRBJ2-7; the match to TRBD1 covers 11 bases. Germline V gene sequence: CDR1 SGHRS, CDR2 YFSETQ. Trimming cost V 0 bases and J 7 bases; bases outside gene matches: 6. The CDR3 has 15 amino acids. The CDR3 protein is CASSLEGQGATEQYF. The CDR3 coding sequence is TGCGCCAGCAGCTTGGAAGGACAGGGGGCAACAGAGCAGTACTTC.

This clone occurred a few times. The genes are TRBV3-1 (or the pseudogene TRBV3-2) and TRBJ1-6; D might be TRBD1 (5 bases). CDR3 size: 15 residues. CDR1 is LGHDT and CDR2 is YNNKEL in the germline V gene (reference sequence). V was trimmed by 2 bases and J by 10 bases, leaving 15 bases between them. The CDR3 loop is CASSQPGGANSPLHF. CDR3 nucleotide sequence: TGTGCCAGCAGCCAACCCGGAGGGGCCAACTCACCCCTCCACTTT.

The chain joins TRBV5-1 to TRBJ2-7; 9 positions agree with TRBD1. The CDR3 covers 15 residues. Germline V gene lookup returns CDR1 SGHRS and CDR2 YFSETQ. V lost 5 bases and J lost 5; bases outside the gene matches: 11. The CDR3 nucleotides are TGCGCCAGCAGTTGGAGTCCGGGACAGGGCAACGAGCAGTACTTC. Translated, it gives CASSWSPGQGNEQYF. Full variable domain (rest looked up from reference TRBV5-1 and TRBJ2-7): KAGVTQTPRYLIKTRGQQVTLSCSPISGHRSVSWYQQTPGQGLQFLFEYFSETQRNKGNFPGRFSGRQFSNSRSEMNVSTLELGDSALYLCASSWSPGQGNEQYFGPGTRLTVT.

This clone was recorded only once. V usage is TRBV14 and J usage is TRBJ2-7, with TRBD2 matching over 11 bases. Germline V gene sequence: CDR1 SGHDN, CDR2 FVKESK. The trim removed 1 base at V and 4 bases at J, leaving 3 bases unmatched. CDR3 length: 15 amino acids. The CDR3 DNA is TGTGCCAGCAGCCAAGGGACTAGCGGGCAGTACGAGCAGTACTTC. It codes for CASSQGTSGQYEQYF.

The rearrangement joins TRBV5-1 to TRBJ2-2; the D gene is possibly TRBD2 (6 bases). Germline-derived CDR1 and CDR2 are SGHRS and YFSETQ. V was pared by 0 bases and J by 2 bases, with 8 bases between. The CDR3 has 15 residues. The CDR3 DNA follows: TGCGCCAGCAGCTTGGCCGGGAGAAACACCGGGGAGCTGTTTTTT. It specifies CASSLAGRNTGELFF.

In nucleotides, the CDR3 is TGTGCCAGCAGCCAAGATGGGTCGTTGGGGGCCACGTACTTC. Encoded protein: CASSQDGSLGATYF. The rearrangement links TRBV3-1 (or the pseudogene TRBV3-2) to TRBJ2-5; tentative D call: TRBD1 (6 bases). Trimming took off 0 bases at V and 13 bases at J, with 18 bases between the two ends. Germline loops: CDR1 LGHDT, CDR2 YNNKEL (reference sequence). CDR3 length: 14 residues.

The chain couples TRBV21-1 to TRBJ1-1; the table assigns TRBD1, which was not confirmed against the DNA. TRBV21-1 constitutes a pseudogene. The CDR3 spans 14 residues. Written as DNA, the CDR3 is TGTGCCAGCAGCAAAGAGAGGGGGCGCAATGAAGCTTTCTTT. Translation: CASSKERGRNEAFF.

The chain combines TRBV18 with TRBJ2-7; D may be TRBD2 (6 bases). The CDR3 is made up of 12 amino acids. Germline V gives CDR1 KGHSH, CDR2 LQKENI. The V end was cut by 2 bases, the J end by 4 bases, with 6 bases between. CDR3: CASSPGLYEQYF. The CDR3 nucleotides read TGTGCCAGCTCACCAGGACTATACGAGCAGTACTTC.

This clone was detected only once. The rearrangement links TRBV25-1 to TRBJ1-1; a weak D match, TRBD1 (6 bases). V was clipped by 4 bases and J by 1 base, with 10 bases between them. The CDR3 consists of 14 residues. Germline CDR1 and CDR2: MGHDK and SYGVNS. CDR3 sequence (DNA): TGTGCCAGCAGTGTACAGGGATCGAACACTGAAGCTTTCTTT. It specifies CASSVQGSNTEAFF. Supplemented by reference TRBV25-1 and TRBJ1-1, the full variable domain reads EADIYQTPRYLVIGTGKKITLECSQTMGHDKMYWYQQDPGMELHLIHYSYGVNSTEKGDLSSESTVSRIRTEHFPLTLESARPSHTSQYLCASSVQGSNTEAFFGQGTRLTVV.

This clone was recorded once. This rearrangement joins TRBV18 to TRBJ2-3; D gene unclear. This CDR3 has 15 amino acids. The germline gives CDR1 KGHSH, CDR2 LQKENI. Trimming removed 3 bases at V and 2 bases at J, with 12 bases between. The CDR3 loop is CASSPAGAATDTQYF. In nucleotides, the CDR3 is TGTGCCAGCTCACCGGCCGGAGCCGCCACAGATACGCAGTATTTT.

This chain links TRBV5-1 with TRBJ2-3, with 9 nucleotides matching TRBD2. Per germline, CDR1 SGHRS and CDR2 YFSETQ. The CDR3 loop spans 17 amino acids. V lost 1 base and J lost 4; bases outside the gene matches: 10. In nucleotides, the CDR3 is TGCGCCAGCAGCTTGCGAGTGGTAGCGGGAGTGGCAGATACGCAGTATTTT. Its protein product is CASSLRVVAGVADTQYF. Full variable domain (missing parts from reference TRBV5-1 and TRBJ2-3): KAGVTQTPRYLIKTRGQQVTLSCSPISGHRSVSWYQQTPGQGLQFLFEYFSETQRNKGNFPGRFSGRQFSNSRSEMNVSTLELGDSALYLCASSLRVVAGVADTQYFGPGTRLTVL.

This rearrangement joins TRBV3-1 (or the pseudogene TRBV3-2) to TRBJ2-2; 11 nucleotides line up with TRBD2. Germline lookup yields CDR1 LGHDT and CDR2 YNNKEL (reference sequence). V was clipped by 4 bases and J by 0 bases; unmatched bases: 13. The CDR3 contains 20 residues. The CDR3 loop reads CASSLNRLAGFFANTGELFF. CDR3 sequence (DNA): TGTGCCAGCAGCCTTAATCGACTAGCGGGATTTTTCGCGAACACCGGGGAGCTGTTTTTT.

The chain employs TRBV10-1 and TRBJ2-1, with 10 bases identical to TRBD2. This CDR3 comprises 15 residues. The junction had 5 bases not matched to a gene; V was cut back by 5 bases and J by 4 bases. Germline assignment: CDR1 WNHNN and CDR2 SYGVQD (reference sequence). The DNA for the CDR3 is TGCGCCAGCAGTCCCGGGACTAGCGATTACAATGAGCAGTTCTTC. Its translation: CASSPGTSDYNEQFF.